Detailed here is one T cell receptor beta chain. The antigen remains unidentified. The sample belongs to a study of cytomegalovirus exposure and HLA in healthy donors. Samples came from healthy bone marrow donors. This CDR3 is built from 12 residues. Germline V gene sequence: CDR1 SQVTM, CDR2 ANQGSEA. V was pared by 6 bases and J by 7 bases, with 15 bases between. Primers for the PCR totalled 60 Vbeta and 13 Jbeta. Generated by immunoSEQ multiplex PCR, the TCRdb table keeps only in-frame clones and is missing some. The data show 90,000 to 120,000 clones, with roughly 72% seen just once and 7.8% held by the top ten. Study-wide points: No immune exposure information besides CMV serostatus was available.

The source of this sequence is a man aged 25 to 40 in good health and CMV-seronegative. The chain has TRBV29-1 and TRBJ2-5, with D perhaps matching TRBD2 (6 bases). Sequencing was carried out using PBMCs. The CDR3 DNA sequence: TGCAGCGTGGATGGGACTCCGGCGACCCAGTACTTC. Protein product: CSVDGTPATQYF.